This passage covers 3 T cell receptor beta chains from one sample sequenced in a study of shared clonotypes between healthy human individuals. Sequencing used immunoSEQ multiplex PCR; TCRdb keeps in-frame clones, though not all of them. The sample carries about 2.4 million clones, under 95% recorded once. Sequenced: naive CD4+ T cells from PBMCs. Subset defined: CD45RA+ positively selected. These receptor sequences come from a man younger than 35 in good health. Some clones in this sample may be carry-over from other donors' samples.

This CDR3 is CASSLDTQVPDGNEKLFF. CDR3 bases: TGTGCCAGTAGTCTCGATACCCAGGTACCTGACGGGAATGAAAAACTGTTTTTT. The gene calls are TRBV19 and TRBJ1-4; unclear D gene. Germline CDR1 is LNHDA and CDR2 is SQIVND (reference sequence). CDR3 length: 18 amino acids. Trimming cost V 5 bases and J 5 bases, with 24 bases left between them.

A word on this clone: Other nucleotide sequences in the sample specify the same CDR3. The V call is TRBV18, the J call TRBJ2-2; unclear D gene. V lost 2 bases to trimming and J lost 6 bases, with 7 bases between them. CDR1 and CDR2 (germline): KGHSH, LQKENI. The CDR3 covers 13 residues. This chain's CDR3 is CASSPSGSGELFF. CDR3 nucleotides: TGTGCCAGCTCACCATCTGGTTCCGGGGAGCTGTTTTTT.

The V and J genes are TRBV28 and TRBJ2-1, with D unresolved. The V gene lost 6 bases and the J gene lost 8 bases, with 11 bases spanning the gap. Germline CDR1 MDHEN, CDR2 SYDVKM. This CDR3 region has 12 residues. The CDR3 protein is CASSPLRDEQFF. DNA of the CDR3: TGTGCCAGCAGCCCCCTAAGGGATGAGCAGTTCTTC.